This is a list of T cell receptor beta chains from one sample in a study of blood T cell repertoires in COVID-19. Data came from immunoSEQ multiplex PCR; TCRdb stores just in-frame clones and leaves some out. The table records some 170,000 clones, 60% to 85% of them present only once. Sequenced material: peripheral blood. Receptor source: a woman aged 50 to 65 with active or convalescent COVID-19. Both conserved end residues are part of each CDR3. D genes are given only for firm matches. The size of a clone is reported for some rows only, either as once, few or many, or as a class for expanded clones.

d_gene: TRBD2
v_gene: TRBV7-9
j_gene: TRBJ2-3
abundance: NA
CDR3aa: CASSLPTSGTRGQYF
CDR3nt: TGTGCCAGCAGCTTACCGACTAGCGGGACCAGGGGGCAGTATTTT

d_gene: NA
v_gene: TRBV28
j_gene: TRBJ1-1
abundance: NA
CDR3aa: CASSPPTASAFF
CDR3nt: TGTGCCAGCAGCCCCCCGACAGCCTCGGCTTTCTTT

d_gene: TRBD1
v_gene: TRBV2
j_gene: TRBJ2-7
abundance: once
CDR3aa: CASKSPGGAEADSYEQYF
CDR3nt: TGTGCCAGCAAATCCCCAGGGGGCGCGGAGGCTGACTCCTACGAGCAGTACTTC

d_gene: TRBD1
v_gene: TRBV9
j_gene: TRBJ2-7
abundance: NA
CDR3aa: CASSVGGGGYEQYF
CDR3nt: TGTGCCAGCAGCGTAGGAGGGGGCGGGTACGAGCAGTACTTC

d_gene: NA
v_gene: TRBV19
j_gene: TRBJ2-3
abundance: NA
CDR3aa: CASSIRRAGTDTQYF
CDR3nt: TGTGCCAGTAGTATTAGGAGGGCTGGCACAGATACGCAGTATTTT

d_gene: NA
v_gene: TRBV5-1
j_gene: TRBJ2-5
abundance: NA
CDR3aa: CASSLGGFQETQYF
CDR3nt: TGCGCCAGCAGCTTGGGAGGCTTCCAAGAGACCCAGTACTTC

d_gene: NA
v_gene: TRBV2
j_gene: TRBJ1-1
abundance: once
CDR3aa: CASRYGMNTEAFF
CDR3nt: TGTGCCAGCAGGTACGGTATGAACACTGAAGCTTTCTTT

d_gene: NA
v_gene: TRBV28
j_gene: TRBJ2-3
abundance: NA
CDR3aa: CASSTLGGADTQYF
CDR3nt: TGTGCCAGCAGCACCCTAGGGGGGGCAGATACGCAGTATTTT

d_gene: TRBD1
v_gene: TRBV12-5
j_gene: TRBJ1-6
abundance: once
CDR3aa: CASGFTGGNSPLHF
CDR3nt: TGTGCTAGTGGTTTCACAGGGGGCAATTCACCCCTCCACTTT

d_gene: TRBD2
v_gene: TRBV29-1
j_gene: TRBJ2-1
abundance: NA
CDR3aa: CSVDPEREEREQFF
CDR3nt: TGCAGCGTTGACCCTGAGCGGGAGGAAAGGGAGCAGTTCTTC

d_gene: NA
v_gene: TRBV7-9
j_gene: TRBJ1-1
abundance: NA
CDR3aa: CASNSIENTEAFF
CDR3nt: TGTGCCAGCAACTCAATTGAGAACACTGAAGCTTTCTTT

d_gene: TRBD2
v_gene: TRBV3-1/TRBV3-2
j_gene: TRBJ2-1
abundance: NA
CDR3aa: CASSPPGSSGYNEQFF
CDR3nt: TGTGCCAGCAGCCCACCGGGATCTAGCGGTTACAATGAGCAGTTCTTC

d_gene: TRBD2
v_gene: TRBV30
j_gene: TRBJ2-2
abundance: NA
CDR3aa: CAWRGERDGELFF
CDR3nt: TGTGCCTGGAGGGGGGAGCGGGACGGGGAGCTGTTTTTT

d_gene: TRBD1
v_gene: TRBV25-1
j_gene: TRBJ1-2
abundance: NA
CDR3aa: CASRMTGDYGYTF
CDR3nt: TGTGCCAGCAGAATGACAGGGGACTATGGCTACACCTTC

d_gene: TRBD2
v_gene: TRBV2
j_gene: TRBJ2-3
abundance: NA
CDR3aa: CASRLAGGAQYF
CDR3nt: TGTGCCAGTCGACTAGCGGGAGGTGCGCAGTATTTT

d_gene: NA
v_gene: TRBV20-1
j_gene: TRBJ2-1
abundance: NA
CDR3aa: CSARYRDNKFF
CDR3nt: TGCAGTGCCCGGTATAGGGACAATAAGTTCTTC

d_gene: NA
v_gene: TRBV3-1/TRBV3-2
j_gene: TRBJ1-6
abundance: NA
CDR3aa: CASSQEGVQQAPLHF
CDR3nt: TGTGCCAGCAGCCAAGAGGGAGTCCAACAAGCACCCCTCCACTTT